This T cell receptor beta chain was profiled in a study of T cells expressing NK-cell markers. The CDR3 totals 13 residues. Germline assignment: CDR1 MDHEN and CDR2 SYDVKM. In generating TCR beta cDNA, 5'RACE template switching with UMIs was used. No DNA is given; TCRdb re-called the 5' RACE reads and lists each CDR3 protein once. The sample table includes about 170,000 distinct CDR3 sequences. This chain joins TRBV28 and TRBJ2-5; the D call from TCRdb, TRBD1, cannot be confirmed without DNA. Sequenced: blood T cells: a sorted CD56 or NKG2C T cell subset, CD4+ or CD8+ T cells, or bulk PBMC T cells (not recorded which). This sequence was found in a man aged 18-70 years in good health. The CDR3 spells CASSTHRKETQYF. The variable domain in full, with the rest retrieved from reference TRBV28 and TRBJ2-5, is DVKVTQSSRYLVKRTGEKVFLECVQDMDHENMFWYRQDPGLGLRLIYFSYDVKMKEKGDIPEGYSVSREKKERFSLILESASTNQTSMYLCASSTHRKETQYFGPGTRLLVL.